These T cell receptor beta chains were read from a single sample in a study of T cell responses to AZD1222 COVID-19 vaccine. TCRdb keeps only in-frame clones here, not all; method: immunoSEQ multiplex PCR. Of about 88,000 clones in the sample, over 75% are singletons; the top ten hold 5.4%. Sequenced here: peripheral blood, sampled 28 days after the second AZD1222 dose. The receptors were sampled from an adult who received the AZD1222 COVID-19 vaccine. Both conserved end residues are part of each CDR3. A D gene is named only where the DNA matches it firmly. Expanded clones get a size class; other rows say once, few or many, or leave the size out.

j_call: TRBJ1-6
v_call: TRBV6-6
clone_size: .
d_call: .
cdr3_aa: CASSYAGGTNSPLHF
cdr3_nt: TGTGCCAGCAGTTACGCCGGGGGCACGAATTCACCCCTCCACTTT

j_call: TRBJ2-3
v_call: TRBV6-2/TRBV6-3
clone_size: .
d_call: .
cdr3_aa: CASSYGGRTDTQYF
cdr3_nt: TGTGCCAGCAGTTACGGGGGACGCACAGATACGCAGTATTTT

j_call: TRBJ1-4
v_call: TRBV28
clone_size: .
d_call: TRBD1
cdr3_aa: CASSAPRQGATEKLFF
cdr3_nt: TGTGCCAGCAGTGCACCGCGACAGGGGGCTACAGAAAAACTGTTTTTT

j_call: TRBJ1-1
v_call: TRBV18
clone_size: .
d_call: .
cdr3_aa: CASSFDPNTEAFF
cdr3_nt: TGTGCCAGCTCATTCGATCCGAACACTGAAGCTTTCTTT

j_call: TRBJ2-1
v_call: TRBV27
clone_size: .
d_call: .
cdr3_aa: CASSPERIHNEQFF
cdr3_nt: TGTGCCAGCAGTCCCGAAAGAATCCACAATGAGCAGTTCTTC

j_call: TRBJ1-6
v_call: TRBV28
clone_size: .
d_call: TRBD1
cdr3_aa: CASREAGQGNSPLHF
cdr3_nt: TGTGCCAGCAGGGAAGCGGGACAGGGGAATTCACCCCTCCACTTT

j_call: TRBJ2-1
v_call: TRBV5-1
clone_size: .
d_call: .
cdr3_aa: CASSLLGLSIDEQFF
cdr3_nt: TGCGCCAGCAGCTTGCTCGGACTCTCGATCGATGAGCAGTTCTTC

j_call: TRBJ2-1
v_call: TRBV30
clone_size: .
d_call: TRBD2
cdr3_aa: CAWSVRGGREFF
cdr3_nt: TGTGCCTGGAGTGTTCGGGGGGGCCGGGAGTTCTTC

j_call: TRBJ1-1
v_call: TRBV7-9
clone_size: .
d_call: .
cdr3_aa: CASSLVNTEAFF
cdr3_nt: TGTGCCAGCAGCTTGGTGAACACTGAAGCTTTCTTT

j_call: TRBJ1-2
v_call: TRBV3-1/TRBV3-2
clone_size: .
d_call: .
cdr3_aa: CASSQLLDRANYGYTF
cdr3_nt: TGTGCCAGCAGCCAGCTTCTGGACAGAGCTAACTATGGCTACACCTTC

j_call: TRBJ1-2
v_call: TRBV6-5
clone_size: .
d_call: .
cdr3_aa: CASNKKVEGGYTF
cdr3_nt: TGTGCCAGCAACAAAAAAGTCGAGGGTGGCTACACCTTC

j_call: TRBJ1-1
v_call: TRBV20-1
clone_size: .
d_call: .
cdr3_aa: CSARLTTEAFF
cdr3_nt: TGCAGTGCTAGACTGACCACTGAAGCTTTCTTT

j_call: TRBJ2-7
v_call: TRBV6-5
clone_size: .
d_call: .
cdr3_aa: CASRESSREQYF
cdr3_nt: TGTGCCAGCAGAGAGTCCTCTAGAGAGCAGTACTTC

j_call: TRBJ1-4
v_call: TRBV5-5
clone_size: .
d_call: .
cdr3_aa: CASQLYRTNEKLFF
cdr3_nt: TGTGCCAGCCAGCTCTACAGAACTAATGAAAAACTGTTTTTT

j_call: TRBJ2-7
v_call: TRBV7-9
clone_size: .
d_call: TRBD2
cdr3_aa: CASSLVQRDSYEQYF
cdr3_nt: TGTGCCAGCAGCTTAGTACAGCGGGACTCCTACGAGCAGTACTTC

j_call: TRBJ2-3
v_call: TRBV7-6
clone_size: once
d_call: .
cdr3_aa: CASSFLRDTQYF
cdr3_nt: TGTGCCAGCAGCTTCCTAAGGGATACGCAGTATTTT

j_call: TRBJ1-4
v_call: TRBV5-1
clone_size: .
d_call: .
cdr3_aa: CASSLAGNEGEKLFF
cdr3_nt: TGCGCCAGCAGCTTGGCCGGCAATGAGGGTGAAAAACTGTTTTTT

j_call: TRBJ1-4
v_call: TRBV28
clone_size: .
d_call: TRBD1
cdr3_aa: CASTSGGSEKLFF
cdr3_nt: TGTGCCAGCACCTCAGGGGGCAGTGAAAAACTGTTTTTT

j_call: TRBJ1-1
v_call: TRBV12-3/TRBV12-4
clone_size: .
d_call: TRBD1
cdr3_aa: CASSLGGQGRAFF
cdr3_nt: TGTGCCAGCAGCCTGGGGGGACAGGGTCGGGCTTTCTTT

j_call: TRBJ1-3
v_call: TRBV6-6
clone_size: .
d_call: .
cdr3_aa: CASSYPDSGNTIYF
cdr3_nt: TGTGCCAGCAGTTACCCGGACTCTGGAAACACCATATATTTT

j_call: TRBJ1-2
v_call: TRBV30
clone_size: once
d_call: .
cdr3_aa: CAWSGGANGYTF
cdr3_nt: TGTGCCTGGAGTGGGGGGGCGAATGGCTACACCTTC

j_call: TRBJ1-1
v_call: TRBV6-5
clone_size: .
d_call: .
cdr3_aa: CASSTLNTEAFF
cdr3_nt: TGTGCCAGCAGCACCCTGAACACTGAAGCTTTCTTT

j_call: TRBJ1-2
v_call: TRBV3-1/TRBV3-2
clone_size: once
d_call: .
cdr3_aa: CASSQDKDPGTF
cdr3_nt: TGTGCCAGCAGCCAAGATAAGGACCCCGGCACCTTC

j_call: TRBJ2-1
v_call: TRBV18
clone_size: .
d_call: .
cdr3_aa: CASSLPDYYNEQFF
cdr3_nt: TGTGCCAGCTCACTCCCTGACTACTACAATGAGCAGTTCTTC

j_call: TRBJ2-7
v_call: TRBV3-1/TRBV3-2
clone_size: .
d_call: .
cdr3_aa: CASSRSYEQYF
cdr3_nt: TGTGCCAGCAGCCGAAGCTACGAGCAGTACTTC

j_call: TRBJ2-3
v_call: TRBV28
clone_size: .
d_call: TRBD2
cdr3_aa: CASSLRTSGNTDTQYF
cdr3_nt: TGTGCCAGCAGTTTACGGACTAGCGGGAACACAGATACGCAGTATTTT

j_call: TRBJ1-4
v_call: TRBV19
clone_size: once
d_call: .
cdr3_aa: CASTEQFTPTNEKLFF
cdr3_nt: TGTGCCAGTACAGAACAGTTTACTCCAACTAATGAAAAACTGTTTTTT

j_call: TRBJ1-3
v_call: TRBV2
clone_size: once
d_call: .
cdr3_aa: CASRLESGNTIYF
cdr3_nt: TGTGCCAGCAGACTAGAATCTGGAAACACCATATATTTT

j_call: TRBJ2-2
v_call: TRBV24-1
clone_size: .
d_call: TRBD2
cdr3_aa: CATSDLSGLALAGELFF
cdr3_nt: TGTGCCACCAGTGATTTATCGGGACTAGCGCTGGCCGGGGAGCTGTTTTTT

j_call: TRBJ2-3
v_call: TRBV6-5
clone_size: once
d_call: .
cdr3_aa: CASSYSRDSLTDTQYF
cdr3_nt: TGTGCCAGCAGTTACTCGCGGGACAGCTTGACAGATACGCAGTATTTT

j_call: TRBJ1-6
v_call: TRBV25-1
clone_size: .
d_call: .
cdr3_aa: CASSPEGGDPAPLHF
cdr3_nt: TGTGCCAGCAGTCCCGAGGGGGGAGACCCCGCACCCCTCCACTTT

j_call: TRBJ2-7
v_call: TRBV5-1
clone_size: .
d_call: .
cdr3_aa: CASSFSGNYVYEQYF
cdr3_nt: TGCGCCAGCAGCTTCTCCGGGAATTATGTCTACGAGCAGTACTTC

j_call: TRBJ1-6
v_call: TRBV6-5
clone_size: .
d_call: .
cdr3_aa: CASSGFRSPLHF
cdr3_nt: TGTGCCAGCAGCGGCTTCCGTTCACCCCTCCACTTT

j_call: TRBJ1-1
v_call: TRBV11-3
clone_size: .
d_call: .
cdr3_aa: CASSLVPTTEAFF
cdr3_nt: TGTGCCAGCAGCTTAGTCCCGACCACTGAAGCTTTCTTT

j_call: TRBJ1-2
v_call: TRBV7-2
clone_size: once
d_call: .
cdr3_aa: CASSPGGMGHNYGYTF
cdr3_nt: TGTGCCAGCAGCCCAGGCGGGATGGGACATAACTATGGCTACACCTTC

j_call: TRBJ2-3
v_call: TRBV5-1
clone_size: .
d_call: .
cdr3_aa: CASSLAGQGRTDTQYF
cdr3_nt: TGCGCCAGCAGCTTGGCCGGGCAGGGTAGGACAGATACGCAGTATTTT

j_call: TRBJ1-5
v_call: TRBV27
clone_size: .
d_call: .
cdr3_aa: CASSLSLTKPQHF
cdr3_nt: TGTGCCAGCAGTTTATCCCTAACGAAGCCCCAGCATTTT

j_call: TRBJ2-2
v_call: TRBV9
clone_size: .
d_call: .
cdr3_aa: CASSVNVELELFF
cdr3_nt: TGTGCCAGCAGCGTAAATGTAGAGTTAGAGCTGTTTTTT

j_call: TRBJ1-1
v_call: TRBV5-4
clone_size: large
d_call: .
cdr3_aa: CASSYGPNTEAFF
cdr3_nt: TGTGCCAGCAGTTACGGTCCGAACACTGAAGCTTTCTTT

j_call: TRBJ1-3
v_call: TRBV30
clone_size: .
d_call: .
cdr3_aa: CAWRTAGNTIYF
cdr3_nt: TGTGCCTGGAGGACAGCGGGAAACACCATATATTTT

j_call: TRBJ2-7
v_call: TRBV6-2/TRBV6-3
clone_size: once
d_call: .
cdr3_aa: CASSYNEQYF
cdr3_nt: TGTGCCAGCAGTTACAACGAGCAGTACTTC

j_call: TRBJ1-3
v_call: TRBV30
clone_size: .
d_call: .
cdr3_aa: CAWSGVVPGNTIYF
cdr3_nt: TGTGCCTGGAGTGGGGTGGTCCCTGGAAACACCATATATTTT

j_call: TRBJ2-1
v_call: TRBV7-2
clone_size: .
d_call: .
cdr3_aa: CASQRQPYNEQFF
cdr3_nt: TGTGCCAGCCAGAGACAACCCTACAATGAGCAGTTCTTC

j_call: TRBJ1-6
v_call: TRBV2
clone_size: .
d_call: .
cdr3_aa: CASSVDPNSPLHF
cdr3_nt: TGTGCCAGCAGTGTAGACCCGAATTCACCCCTCCACTTT

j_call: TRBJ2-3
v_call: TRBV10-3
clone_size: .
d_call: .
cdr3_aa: CATRGPSGYTDTQYF
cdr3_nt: TGTGCCACCAGGGGCCCTAGCGGTTACACAGATACGCAGTATTTT

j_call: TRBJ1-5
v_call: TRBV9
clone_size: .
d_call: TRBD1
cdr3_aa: CASSVTGANQPQHF
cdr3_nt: TGTGCCAGCAGCGTGACAGGGGCCAATCAGCCCCAGCATTTT

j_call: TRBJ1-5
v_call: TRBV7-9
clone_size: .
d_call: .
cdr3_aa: CASSSTDSNQPQHF
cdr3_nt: TGTGCCAGCAGCTCGACAGATAGCAATCAGCCCCAGCATTTT

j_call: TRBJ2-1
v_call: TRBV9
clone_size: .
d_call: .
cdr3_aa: CASSLWGDSPYNEQFF
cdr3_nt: TGTGCCAGCAGCCTGTGGGGGGACAGCCCCTACAATGAGCAGTTCTTC

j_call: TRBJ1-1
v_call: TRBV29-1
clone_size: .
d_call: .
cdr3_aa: CSVTTRRLLLGPEAFF
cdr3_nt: TGCAGCGTCACGACCCGGCGACTGCTCCTAGGCCCTGAAGCTTTCTTT

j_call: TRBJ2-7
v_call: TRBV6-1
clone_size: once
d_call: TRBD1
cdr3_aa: CASSLGQGSYEQYF
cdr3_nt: TGTGCCAGCAGTTTGGGACAGGGCTCCTACGAGCAGTACTTC

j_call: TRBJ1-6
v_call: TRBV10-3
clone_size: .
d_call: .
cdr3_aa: CAISGAREGLTNSPLHF
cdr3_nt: TGTGCCATCAGTGGGGCTAGGGAAGGGCTGACAAATTCACCCCTCCACTTT